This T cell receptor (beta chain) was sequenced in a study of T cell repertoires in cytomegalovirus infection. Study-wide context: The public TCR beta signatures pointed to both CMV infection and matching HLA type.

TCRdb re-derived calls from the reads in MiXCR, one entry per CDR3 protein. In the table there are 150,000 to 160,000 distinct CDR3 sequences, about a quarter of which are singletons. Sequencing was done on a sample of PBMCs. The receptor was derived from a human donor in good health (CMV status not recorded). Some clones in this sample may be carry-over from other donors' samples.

For the CDR3, the DNA is TGTGCCAGCAGTTACTCGACAGCAAGGGCTGGAAACACCATATATTTT. This encodes CASSYSTARAGNTIYF. The chain employs TRBV6-8 and TRBJ1-3; D perhaps matches TRBD1 (5 bases). The CDR3 length is 16 residues. V shed 0 bases and J shed 2 bases, with 11 bases lying between them. From germline, CDR1 is MNHGY and CDR2 SAAAGT.